Listed here are 12 T cell receptor beta chains from one sample, sequenced in a study of CD8+ T cells in alopecia areata. Following RNA extraction, reverse transcription yielded cDNA that acted as the sequencing template. Sequencing was performed with immunoSEQ multiplex PCR; in TCRdb, only in-frame clones are kept and a portion is missing. Observed in the sample are under 350,000 clones, none of them singletons. Cutaneous lymph node cells were pooled, and they were sorted using CD4, CD8alpha, NKG2D, NKG2ACE and other markers. Input material: CD4+ T cells sorted from a lymph node. The origin of the receptors is a C3H/HeJ mouse with alopecia areata. The mice in this strain carry MHC haplotype H2-k.

With regard to this clone: Gene names follow the mouse nomenclature. The read gets to within 4 residues of the CDR3 end, and the germline J gene fills in the rest. This chain uses TRBV31 with TRBJ2-5, with a weak D call TRBD1 (5 bases). V was shortened by 3 bases and J by 2 bases, with 6 bases between the two germline ends. CDR1 and CDR2 from the germline V gene are GKSSPN and SITVG. There are 12 residues in the CDR3. The CDR3 DNA, read in part, is TGTGCCTGGAGGCAGGGCCAAGAC. Encoded protein: CAWRQGQD. The whole CDR3 reads CAWRQGQDTQYF.

This clone came up a few times. Gene names and germline refer to mouse. Coverage ceases 3 residues before the CDR3 finishes, and the germline J gene fills in the end. This chain joins TRBV19 and TRBJ1-6; 9 bases are a match to TRBD1. TRBJ1-6 belongs to the ORF category, with a function that is uncertain. CDR3 length: 15 residues. CDR1 is FNHDT and CDR2 is SITEND in the germline V gene (reference sequence). J lost 5 bases, V lost 3 bases, and 3 bases had no gene match. The CDR3: CASSTDRGDNSPLYF. The CDR3 bases that were read are TGTGCCAGCAGTACGGACAGGGGAGATAATTCGCCC.

Concerning this clone: Gene names refer to mouse genes. The observed sequence ends 4 residues before the CDR3 terminus, with the missing tail filled in from the germline J gene. Additional DNA sequences in this sample encode the identical CDR3. V is TRBV19 and J is TRBJ2-1, with 11 bases identical to TRBD2. The V gene's germline CDR1 is FNHDT and CDR2 SITEND (reference sequence). The CDR3 is 16 amino acids. Unmatched junction bases numbered 1, after V lost 1 base and J lost 1 base. The sequenced CDR3 bases are TGTGCCAGCAGTATAACTGGGGGGGCGAACTATGCT. The encoded protein is CASSITGGANYA. The entire CDR3 reads CASSITGGANYAEQFF.

This clone was counted a few times. Gene labels here are mouse ones. The sequence runs out 4 residues before the end of the CDR3; the remainder is reconstructed from the germline J gene. Other DNA sequences from this sample encode an identical CDR3 as well. The chain is built from TRBV13-1 and TRBJ2-7; 8 bases fit TRBD2. The germline V gene encodes CDR1 NSHNY and CDR2 SYGAGN. Trimming at V came to 0 bases and at J to 3 bases, leaving 2 bases not matched to a gene. This CDR3 is 14 amino acids long. CDR3 in amino acids: CASSDVLGGYEQYF. Incomplete CDR3 DNA: TGTGCCAGCAGTGATGTGCTGGGGGGCTAT.

A word on this clone: Gene names denote mouse genes. The observed sequence ends 4 residues before the CDR3 terminus, with the missing tail filled in from the germline J gene. The V gene is TRBV1, the J gene TRBJ1-1, with TRBD1 matching over 7 bases. CDR3 length: 14 residues. Germline loops: CDR1 NSQYPW, CDR2 LRSPGD (reference sequence). The V segment lost 4 bases and the J segment 0 bases; nucleotides outside the gene matches: 2. The part of the CDR3 DNA that was read is TGCACCTGCAGTGGGGGGACAGCAAACACA. It is translated as CTCSGGTANT. The whole CDR3 region reads CTCSGGTANTEVFF.

This clone was seen only a few times. Each gene name is a mouse one. CDR3 residues: CASSLPGQGYAEQFF. Partial CDR3 DNA: TGTGCCAGCAGTCTCCCGGGACAGGGGTATGCT. This chain uses TRBV13-1 with TRBJ2-1, with 10 bases fitting TRBD1. From the germline J gene comes the end of the CDR3, since the read stops 4 residues before it. V lost 4 bases, J lost 4 bases, and 5 bases stayed unmatched. Germline values: CDR1 NSHNY, CDR2 SYGAGN. The CDR3 totals 15 residues.

The sample holds a few counts of this clone. Gene names follow the mouse nomenclature. The chain's CDR3 is CASSQDFQNNSPLYF. Partial CDR3 DNA: TGTGCCAGCAGCCAAGATTTCCAGAATAATTCGCCC. V is TRBV5 and J is TRBJ1-6, with D unclear. The read is 3 residues too short to cover the CDR3 end, so that end is filled in from the germline J gene. TRBJ1-6 is placed among ORFs of uncertain function. Germline V CDR1 and CDR2: LGHNA, YNLKQL (reference sequence). The ends were cut back, 0 bases at V and 5 bases at J, with 8 bases in the middle. There are 15 residues in the CDR3.

This clone was detected only a few times. Germline and genes: mouse. The read gets to within 4 residues of the CDR3 end, and the germline J gene fills in the rest. The gene calls are TRBV1 and TRBJ2-7; the D gene is possibly TRBD1 (6 bases). CDR1 and CDR2 from the germline V gene are NSQYPW and LRSPGD (reference sequence). The CDR3 is 15 residues long. The CDR3 DNA, read in part, is TGCACCTGCAGTGCAGATCGGGGGACATATTAT. Translation gives CTCSADRGTYY. The entire CDR3 protein reads CTCSADRGTYYEQYF. Full variable domain (rest looked up from reference TRBV1 and TRBJ2-7): VTLLEQNPRWRLVPRGQAVNLRCILKNSQYPWMSWYQQDLQKQLQWLFTLRSPGDKEVKSLPGADYLATRVTDTELRLQVANMSQGRTLYCTCSADRGTYYEQYFGPGTRLTVL.

The table lists this clone with a few counts. Germline and genes: mouse. Partial CDR3 DNA: TGTGCCAGCAGTATAGCTGGGGACAGGGGGCGA. This sequence encodes CASSIAGDRGR. The full CDR3 reads CASSIAGDRGREVFF. V usage is TRBV19 and J usage is TRBJ1-1, with 12 bases that match TRBD1. The read comes to an end 4 residues before the CDR3 does, leaving the germline J gene to fill in the end. The CDR3 runs to 15 residues. The germline CDR1 and CDR2 sequences are FNHDT and SITEND (reference sequence).

Concerning this clone: Gene names are mouse gene names. Sequencing ends 4 residues short of the CDR3 end; the germline J gene provides the rest. This chain uses TRBV19 with TRBJ2-5; 8 nucleotides match TRBD1. The CDR3 totals 14 residues. Germline V gives CDR1 FNHDT, CDR2 SITEND (reference sequence). The CDR3 DNA, read in part, is TGTGCCAGCAGACGCGGACAGGGAAAAGAC. Translating it yields CASRRGQGKD. The whole CDR3 reads CASRRGQGKDTQYF.

This clone was recorded at least ten times. Genes and germline come from the mouse. The read is 4 residues too short to cover the CDR3 end, so that end is filled in from the germline J gene. The same CDR3 also results from other DNA sequences found in this sample. V usage is TRBV1 and J usage is TRBJ2-2; D remains unclear. Germline lookup yields CDR1 NSQYPW and CDR2 LRSPGD (reference sequence). This CDR3 contains 16 residues. Trimming took off 0 bases at V and 0 bases at J, with 8 bases between the two ends. The CDR3 loop is CTCSADPGANTGQLYF. The sequenced CDR3 bases are TGCACCTGCAGTGCAGATCCTGGAGCAAACACCGGG. Combining the CDR3 with reference TRBV1 and TRBJ2-2 gives the whole variable domain VTLLEQNPRWRLVPRGQAVNLRCILKNSQYPWMSWYQQDLQKQLQWLFTLRSPGDKEVKSLPGADYLATRVTDTELRLQVANMSQGRTLYCTCSADPGANTGQLYFGEGSKLTVL.

Notes on this clone: The listed genes are named as in mouse. Read data end 4 residues before the CDR3 end; the end is taken from the germline J gene. The same CDR3 is also encoded by other DNA sequences in this sample. The chain is built from TRBV1 and TRBJ1-2; D is perhaps TRBD1 (6 bases). V was shortened by 3 bases and J by 0 bases, with 8 bases between the two germline ends. The CDR3 runs to 14 residues. Germline V gene data show CDR1 as NSQYPW and CDR2 as LRSPGD (reference sequence). The covered CDR3 bases are TGCACCTGCAGTGCCGGACAGACAAACTCC. It is translated as CTCSAGQTNS. The whole CDR3 region reads CTCSAGQTNSDYTF.